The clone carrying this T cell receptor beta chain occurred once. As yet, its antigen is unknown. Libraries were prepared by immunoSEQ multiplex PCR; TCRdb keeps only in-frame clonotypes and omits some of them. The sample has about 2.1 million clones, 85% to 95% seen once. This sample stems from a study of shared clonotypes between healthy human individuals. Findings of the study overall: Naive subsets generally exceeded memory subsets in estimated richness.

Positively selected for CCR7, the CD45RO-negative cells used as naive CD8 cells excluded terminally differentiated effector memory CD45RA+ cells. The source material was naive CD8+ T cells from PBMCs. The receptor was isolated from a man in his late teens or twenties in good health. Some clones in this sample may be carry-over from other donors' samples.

Written as DNA, the CDR3 is TGTGCCTGGCGGGACAGGGAGTTCTATGGCTACACCTTC. This gives the protein CAWRDREFYGYTF. This chain uses TRBV30 with TRBJ1-2, with 9 bases fitting TRBD1. Germline loops: CDR1 GTSNPN, CDR2 SVGIG (reference sequence). V was pared by 5 bases and J by 4 bases, with 5 bases of the junction left unmatched. This CDR3 region has 13 residues.